This T cell receptor beta chain was identified during a study of T-cell reconstitution after alpha-beta-depleted transplantation in children. V was shortened by 1 base and J by 0 bases, with 10 bases between the two germline ends. The CDR3 length is 15 residues. Per the germline V gene, CDR1 is DFQATT and CDR2 is SNEGSKA (reference sequence). The library targeted TCRbeta and was prepared with unique molecular identifiers. TCRdb analysed the PCR reads with MiXCR anew, one entry per CDR3 protein. The sample lists roughly 300,000 distinct CDR3 sequences, 9.5% to 10% occurring once. This clonotype was seen many times.

This chain links TRBV20-1 with TRBJ2-1, with D uncertain. This receptor was identified in a human donor who donated a stem cell graft to a child with SCID. The sample in question was PBMCs from the stem cell graft donor, obtained from the stem cell graft. The DNA of the CDR3 is TGCAGTGCTAGAGGCCCTAATCTCTCCTACAATGAGCAGTTCTTC. Its translation: CSARGPNLSYNEQFF.